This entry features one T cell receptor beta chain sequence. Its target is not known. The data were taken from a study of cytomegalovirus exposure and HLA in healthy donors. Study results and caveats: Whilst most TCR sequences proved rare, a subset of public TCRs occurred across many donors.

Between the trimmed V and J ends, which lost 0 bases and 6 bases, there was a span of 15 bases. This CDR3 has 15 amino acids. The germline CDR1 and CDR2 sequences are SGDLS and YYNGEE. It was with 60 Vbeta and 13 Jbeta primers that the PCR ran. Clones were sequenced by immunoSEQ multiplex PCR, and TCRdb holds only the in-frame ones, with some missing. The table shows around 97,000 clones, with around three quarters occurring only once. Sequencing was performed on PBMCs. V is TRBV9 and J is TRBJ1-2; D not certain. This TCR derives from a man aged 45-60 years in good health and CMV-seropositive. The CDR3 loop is CASSVGAEGYHGYTF. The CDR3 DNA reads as TGTGCCAGCAGCGTAGGGGCAGAGGGCTACCATGGCTACACCTTC.